These 10 T cell receptor beta chains were all obtained from the same sample, sequenced in a study of shared clonotypes between healthy human individuals. Here immunoSEQ multiplex PCR was the method, and the copy in TCRdb shows in-frame clones only, minus some. This sample has over a million clones; roughly 95% occur once, and the top ten carry approximately 1.1%. Sequencing used naive CD4+ T cells sorted from blood. Indicated subset: CD45RA+ positively selected. These receptors came from a man aged 25-45 years in good health.

V is TRBV6-5 and J is TRBJ2-7; D uncertain. There are 13 residues in the CDR3. The V and J ends lost 0 bases and 3 bases respectively, with 6 bases between them. Germline V lookup: CDR1 MNHEY, CDR2 SVGAGI. In DNA, the CDR3 is TGTGCCAGCAGTTACTCGAAGAACTACGAGCAGTACTTC. Amino acids: CASSYSKNYEQYF.

This clone has only one observation. The genes are TRBV5-6 and TRBJ1-5; weak D call: TRBD1 (5 bases). The CDR3 runs to 15 residues. Germline CDR1 SGHDT, CDR2 YYEEEE. V lost 4 bases, J lost 0 bases, and 11 bases lay in between. The CDR3 bases are TGTGCCAGCAGCCAAAGGGGCTTTAGCAATCAGCCCCAGCATTTT. Translated: CASSQRGFSNQPQHF.

The rearrangement joins TRBV4-1 to TRBJ2-2; 14 bases agree with TRBD2. With 1 base clipped from V and 5 bases from J, the junction kept 9 bases outside the gene matches. Per the germline V gene, CDR1 is MGHRA and CDR2 is YSYEKL. There are 19 residues in the CDR3. CDR3 sequence: CASSQGTSGRIVGTGELFF. CDR3 nucleotide sequence: TGCGCCAGCAGCCAAGGGACTAGCGGGAGGATAGTTGGAACCGGGGAGCTGTTTTTT.

The V call is TRBV27, the J call TRBJ2-7, with D possibly being TRBD1 (6 bases). V shed 4 bases and J shed 2 bases, with 12 bases lying between them. In germline, CDR1 is MNHEY, CDR2 SMNVEV (reference sequence). This CDR3 comprises 14 residues. CDR3 region: CASSSGQTTYEQYF. The CDR3 nucleotides read TGTGCCAGCAGTTCCGGACAGACGACCTACGAGCAGTACTTC.

The chain links TRBV5-1 to TRBJ2-7, with 11 bases aligning to TRBD1. The V gene's germline CDR1 is SGHRS and CDR2 YFSETQ. The CDR3 has 16 amino acids. The junction had 11 bases not matched to a gene; V was cut back by 5 bases and J by 4 bases. The chain's CDR3 is CASRKAGDRGIYEQYF. The CDR3 DNA follows: TGCGCCAGCAGGAAGGCCGGGGACAGGGGGATTTACGAGCAGTACTTC.

Details on this clone: One end of the junction varies from germline; a read error may be responsible. V is TRBV27 and J is TRBJ2-3, with 11 positions matching TRBD2. The germline V gene encodes CDR1 MNHEY and CDR2 SMNVEV (reference sequence). The CDR3 length is 14 residues. CDR3 loop: CASSLGTSGDMQYF. As DNA, the CDR3 is TGTGCCAGCAGTTTGGGGACTAGCGGAGATATGCAGTATTTT.

V usage is TRBV5-1 and J usage is TRBJ2-2; D assignment may be TRBD1 or TRBD2 (5 bases each). CDR1 is SGHRS and CDR2 is YFSETQ in the germline V gene. The CDR3 is 15 residues long. The V and J ends lost 0 bases and 7 bases respectively, with 13 bases between them. DNA of the CDR3: TGCGCCAGCAGCTTGGGGGGACGCGGAGGCGGGGAGCTGTTTTTT. Translating gives CASSLGGRGGGELFF. The whole variable domain, filled in from reference TRBV5-1 and TRBJ2-2, reads KAGVTQTPRYLIKTRGQQVTLSCSPISGHRSVSWYQQTPGQGLQFLFEYFSETQRNKGNFPGRFSGRQFSNSRSEMNVSTLELGDSALYLCASSLGGRGGGELFFGEGSRLTVL.

This chain uses TRBV4-1 with TRBJ2-5; a possible D gene is TRBD2 (6 bases). Trimming removed 1 base from V and 1 base from J, with 13 bases in between. The CDR3 covers 16 residues. Germline loops: CDR1 MGHRA, CDR2 YSYEKL. The DNA for the CDR3 is TGCGCCAGCAGCCAAGTTTTTCTAGCGTCCCAAGAGACCCAGTACTTC. The encoded protein is CASSQVFLASQETQYF.

The chain recombines TRBV27 with TRBJ2-3; no clear D gene. This CDR3 contains 13 residues. Germline V gene data show CDR1 as MNHEY and CDR2 as SMNVEV (reference sequence). The V end lost 5 bases, the J end lost 2 bases, and 8 bases lay between the germline ends. The CDR3 DNA sequence: TGTGCCAGCAGTGGGGATCACACAGATACGCAGTATTTT. Translation: CASSGDHTDTQYF.

The chain couples TRBV6-5 to TRBJ2-2; no firm D call. Between the trimmed V and J ends, which lost 6 bases and 7 bases, there was a span of 9 bases. Germline CDR1 reads MNHEY; CDR2 reads SVGAGI. This CDR3 is built from 12 residues. The CDR3: CASSHKGGELFF. CDR3 sequence (DNA): TGTGCCAGCAGCCATAAGGGCGGGGAGCTGTTTTTT.